This TCR beta chain appears in the sequencing data of a study of early T cells in non-severe SARS-CoV-2 infection. Study information: Bulk RNA taken from unsorted whole blood was sequenced, leaving chains unpaired. Study-wide points: Sequences matched to VDJdb favored anti-spike CD8 responses, while private and CD4 specificities were missed.

As to this clonotype: Its matching antigen is unknown.

Separate cDNA molecules each had unique molecular identifiers attached to them. TCRdb re-analysed the 5' RACE reads in MiXCR, keeping a single row per CDR3 protein. Of more than 85,000 distinct CDR3 sequences in the sample, around 13% were seen once. The CDR3 sequence is 16 residues long. Germline assignment: CDR1 MRHNA and CDR2 SNTAGT. V lost 3 bases to trimming and J lost 5 bases; unmatched junction nucleotides: 11. This specimen was whole blood, taken at baseline. This chain links TRBV6-4 with TRBJ2-3, with 7 bases lining up with TRBD2. The receptor was derived from an adult who was a healthcare worker with PCR-confirmed SARS-CoV-2 infection or an uninfected control (not recorded which). CDR3 nucleotides: TGTGCCAGCAGTGAGGGCCCAGGAGTAGCGGGAGATACGCAGTATTTT. It is translated as CASSEGPGVAGDTQYF.